This T cell receptor beta chain stems from a study of blood T cells in healthy people across ages. General study findings and limits: Both higher diversity and more naive CD4+ cells marked long-lived donors when set against aged donors. Roughly linear age-related decline in beta diversity appeared, significant by age around 42.

The second PCR ran about 7 to 12 cycles with a sample-barcoded 5' primer and J-beta primers. Every sample produced at least 2.5 million CDR3-containing paired-end reads. TCRdb reprocessed the 5' RACE reads via MiXCR and lists one record per CDR3 protein. In the table there are about 730,000 distinct CDR3 sequences, approximately 43% of which are singletons. The V gene's germline CDR1 is MGHDK and CDR2 SYGVNS. Trimming shortened V by 2 bases and J by 5 bases, and 12 bases separated the two germline ends. This CDR3 is built from 14 residues. Healthy Russian Caucasian donors spanned ages roughly 6 to 100 years. This clonotype came up a few times. Its target is unknown.

The chain has TRBV25-1 and TRBJ2-5, with D perhaps TRBD1 (5 bases). The sequenced material came from blood. The clonotype originates from a woman between 55 and 75 years old in good health. Here the CDR3 DNA reads TGTGCCAGCAGTGAAACAGGTATTGGGGAGACCCAGTACTTC. It specifies CASSETGIGETQYF.